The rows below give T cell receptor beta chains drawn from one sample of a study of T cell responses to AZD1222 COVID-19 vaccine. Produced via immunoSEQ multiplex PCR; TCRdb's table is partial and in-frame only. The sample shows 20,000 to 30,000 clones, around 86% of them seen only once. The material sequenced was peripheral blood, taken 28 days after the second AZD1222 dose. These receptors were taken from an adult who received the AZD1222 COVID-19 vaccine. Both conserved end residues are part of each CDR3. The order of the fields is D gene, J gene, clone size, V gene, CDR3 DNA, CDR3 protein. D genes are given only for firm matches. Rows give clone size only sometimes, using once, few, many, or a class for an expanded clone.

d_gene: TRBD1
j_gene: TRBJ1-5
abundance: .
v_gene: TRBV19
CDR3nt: TGTGCCAGTAGTGTTCAGGGGGCTTATCAGCCCCAGCATTTT
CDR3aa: CASSVQGAYQPQHF

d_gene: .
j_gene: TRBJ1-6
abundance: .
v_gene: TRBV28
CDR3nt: TGTGCCAGCAGTCCCCCAAATTCACCCCTCCACTTT
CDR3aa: CASSPPNSPLHF

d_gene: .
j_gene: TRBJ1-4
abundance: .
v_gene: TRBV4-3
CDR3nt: TGCGCCAGCAGCCAAGAATGGCGTCGGGCCCGCGAAAAACTGTTTTTT
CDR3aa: CASSQEWRRAREKLFF

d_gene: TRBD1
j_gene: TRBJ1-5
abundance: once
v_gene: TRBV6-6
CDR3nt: TGTGCCAGCAGTCCCGGGACAGGGGCTTATAGCAATCAGCCCCAGCATTTT
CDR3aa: CASSPGTGAYSNQPQHF

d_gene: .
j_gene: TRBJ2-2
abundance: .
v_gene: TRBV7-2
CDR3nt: TGTGCCAGCAGCCCCCTAGGTGGGCCTTCCGGGGAGCTGTTTTTT
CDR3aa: CASSPLGGPSGELFF

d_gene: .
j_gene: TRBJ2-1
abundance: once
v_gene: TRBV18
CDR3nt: TGTGCCAGCTCACCTTCGGCGGGTTACAATGAGCAGTTCTTC
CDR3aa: CASSPSAGYNEQFF

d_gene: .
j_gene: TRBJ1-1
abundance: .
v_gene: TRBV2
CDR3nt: TGTGCCAGCAGTGAATGGGGTTCGAACACTGAAGCTTTCTTT
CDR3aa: CASSEWGSNTEAFF

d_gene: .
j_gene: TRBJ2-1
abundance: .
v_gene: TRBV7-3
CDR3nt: TGTGCCAGCAGCTTAACTGGACTGGGCGGGTACAATGAGCAGTTCTTC
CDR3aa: CASSLTGLGGYNEQFF

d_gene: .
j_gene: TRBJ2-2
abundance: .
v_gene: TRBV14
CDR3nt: TGTGCCAGCCATAGGGGGTCGAACACCGGGGAGCTGTTTTTT
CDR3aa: CASHRGSNTGELFF

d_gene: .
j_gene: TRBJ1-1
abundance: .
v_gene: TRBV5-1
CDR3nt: TGCGCCAGCAGCCTGACAGTGAACACTGAAGCTTTCTTT
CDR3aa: CASSLTVNTEAFF

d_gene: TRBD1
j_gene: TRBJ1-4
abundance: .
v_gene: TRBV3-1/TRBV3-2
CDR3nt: TGTGCCAGCAGCCAAGGTTTTGGGACAGGGGTCGAAAAACTGTTTTTT
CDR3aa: CASSQGFGTGVEKLFF

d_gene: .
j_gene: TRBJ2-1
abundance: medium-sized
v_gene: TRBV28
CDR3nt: TGTGCCAGCAGTCCTCCCGGGAGTGCGGATGAGCAGTTCTTC
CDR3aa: CASSPPGSADEQFF

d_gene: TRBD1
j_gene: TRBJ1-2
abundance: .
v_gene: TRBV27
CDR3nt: TGTGCCAGCAGTTTAGGACAGGGGTCAGGCTACACCTTC
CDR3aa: CASSLGQGSGYTF

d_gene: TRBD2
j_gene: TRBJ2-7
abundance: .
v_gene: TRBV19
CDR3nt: TGTGCCACACGGCTAGCGGTTACCTCCTACGAGCAGTACTTC
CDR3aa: CATRLAVTSYEQYF

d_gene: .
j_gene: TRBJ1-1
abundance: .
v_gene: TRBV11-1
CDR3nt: TGTGCCAGCAGCTCAGCGGGGTACGTGAACACTGAAGCTTTCTTT
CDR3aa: CASSSAGYVNTEAFF

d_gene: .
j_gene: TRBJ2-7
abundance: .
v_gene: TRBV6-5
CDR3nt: TGTGCCAGCAGTTACTCCGCACAGGGCTCCTACGAGCAGTACTTC
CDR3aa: CASSYSAQGSYEQYF

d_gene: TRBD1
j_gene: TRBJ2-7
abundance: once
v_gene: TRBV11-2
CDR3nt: TGTGCCAGCAGCTTCTGGCAGGGGGCGTTCTACGAGCAGTACTTC
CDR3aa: CASSFWQGAFYEQYF

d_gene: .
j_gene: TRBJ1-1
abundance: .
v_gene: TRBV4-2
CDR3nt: TGTGCCAGCAGCCAACGACAGCCAGCAGCTTTCTTT
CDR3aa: CASSQRQPAAFF

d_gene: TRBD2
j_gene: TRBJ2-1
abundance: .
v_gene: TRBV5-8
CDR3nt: TGTGCCAGCGGACCTCGACTAGCGGGAGTTTTTGAGCAGTTCTTC
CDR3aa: CASGPRLAGVFEQFF

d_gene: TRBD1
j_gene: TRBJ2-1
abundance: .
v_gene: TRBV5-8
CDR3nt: TGTGCCAGCAGCTTACAGGGGTACTCCTACAATGAGCAGTTCTTC
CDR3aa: CASSLQGYSYNEQFF